This TCR beta chain was profiled in a study of tumor and adjacent non-tumor tissue in lung cancer (dated by TCRdb to 2017 to 2018). With regard to the full study: Patients with adenocarcinoma (about 12), squamous cell carcinoma (2) and small cell lung cancer (1) were included in the cohort. The study compared bulk TCRbeta repertoires from lung tumor tissue and matched distant non-tumor lung tissue of approximately 14 lung cancer patients. Sequencing generated a total of 125,075,908 productive TCRbeta reads, averaging around 4.2 million reads per sample. The 15 enrolled patients, of whom roughly 10 were men and 5 were women, were aged 31 to 76 years and were diagnosed with TNM stage I to III disease. For each patient, one tumor sample and one normal lung sample were taken, giving a few dozen paired specimens that underwent TCRbeta CDR3 sequencing.

Results and caveats for the whole study, not just this receptor: Significantly higher TCR diversity was found in younger patients, and higher tumor TCR diversity was associated with shorter overall and disease-free survival. Tumor tissue showed significantly greater TCR diversity (inverse Simpson) than normal lung tissue (approximately 430 vs 150, P = 0.0075, Mann-Whitney U test). Peripheral blood was not sequenced, so blood TCRbeta repertoires in these lung cancer patients were not examined. The top 100 clones accounted for a significantly larger cumulative portion of the repertoire in normal lung than in tumor tissue. The sequencing platform is not named in the methods, and unique molecular identifiers are not mentioned. Only approximately 14 patients were in the cohort, and the authors stated that larger samples and more detailed clinical data are needed.

The method behind the library was multiplex PCR. Data came from an Illumina HiSeq 2500. Following protocols modified from ARM-PCR, the researchers constructed TCRbeta libraries through three rounds of nested PCR with primers (Table S4). Before sequencing, PCR products of 200-500 bp were excised from the gel and purified with the QIAquick gel extraction kit. As for the original processing: Trimmomatic was used to clean the reads, FLASH merged the cleaned reads into complete CDR3 sequences, and MiTCR assigned the sequences to V(D)J germline segments. VDJtools was used to compute clonal diversity as the inverse Simpson's index. A read counted as productive if the sequence was in-frame and lacked a premature stop codon. TCRdb's own reprocessing of the public reads used fastp at Q25 and MiXCR and kept productive beta chains. Here each entry gathers all rows of one CDR3 protein and keeps the most common genes and DNA. The authors' filters were not applied to this entry. Counted in this sample were 70,000 to 90,000 distinct CDR3 sequences; approximately 80% of them appeared once. The top ten clones comprise approximately 55% of the sample.

Comment on this clonotype: No cognate antigen has been identified for it. Sequence at one end of the junction differs from germline and may be a read error.

RNA was isolated from bulk unsorted tissue, and RNA quality was assessed with a NanoDrop ND-1000 and an Agilent 2100. Normal lung samples were distant non-tumor tissue taken more than 3 cm from the tumor edge. Newly diagnosed lung cancer patients without prior chemotherapy who had been admitted for thoracic surgery in China between August and November 2014 were enrolled as donors. The study excluded patients who had received radiotherapy or chemotherapy before or who had another cancer at the same time. Surgical tissue pieces of about 1-2.2 cm3 were preserved in RNAlater solution and were kept at -80 degrees C until use. The cysteine opens and the phenylalanine closes a CDR3 of 16 amino acids. The read is trimmed to its CDR3 DNA, 48 bases read in frame from base 1. Based on the germline V gene, the CDR1 and CDR2 sequences are SGHAT and FQNNGV.

The clonotype comes from a man aged 55 to 70 with non-small cell lung cancer. The specimen was distant non-tumor lung tissue. The V gene is TRBV11-2 and the J gene is TRBJ2-5; TRBD2 aligns with 10 central bases. In nucleotide form, the sequence is TGTGTCAGCAGCTCCACAGCGGGGGGGCCAAAGGAGACTAAGTACTTC. This sequence encodes CVSSSTAGGPKETKYF.